This TCR beta chain was documented in a study of sequential checkpoint blockade in melanoma. The overall study: Randomization was 1:1 between first-line nivolumab→ipilimumab and ipilimumab→nivolumab. Each arm's sequence ended with maintenance nivolumab.

Some clones are missing from TCRdb's copy, which holds only in-frame ones; the method was immunoSEQ multiplex PCR. The sample yields approximately 21,000 clones, approximately 80% seen once. Regarding treatment: randomized to nivolumab then ipilimumab (arm A) or the reverse (arm B). None of the patients previously received DNA-damaging chemotherapy. From thawed PBMCs, live CD3+CD8+ cells negative for CD19 and CD56 were sorted. CDR1 and CDR2 (germline): SGDLS, YYNGEE. The CDR3 runs 14 residues. Trimming removed 5 bases from V and 0 bases from J, with 12 bases in between. The sample consisted of CD8+ T cells sorted from blood (inferred from file names), taken from a patient given nivolumab and ipilimumab in sequence. The sequence derives from a human donor with melanoma. The chain uses TRBV9 and TRBJ2-7; a weak D match, TRBD1 (6 bases). The CDR3 nucleotides read TGTGCCAGCAGTGCCGGGACAAACTCCTACGAGCAGTACTTC. The encoded protein is CASSAGTNSYEQYF.